This TCR beta chain was recorded in a study of blood T cell repertoires in COVID-19. The overall study: Collection of acute and convalescent COVID-19 samples took place in the United States, Italy and Spain.

Per the germline V gene, CDR1 is MNHEY and CDR2 is SVGAGI. Trimming shortened V by 6 bases and J by 5 bases, and 7 bases separated the two germline ends. The CDR3 extends over 11 amino acids. This study enrolled people aged roughly 18 to 90 from about 26 US geographic areas. The study counted Cohort 3 donors as recovered given two negative PCRs, clearance, or symptom resolution. Per the authors' pipeline: From reference gene primer amplification, estimates of nucleated cell counts were derived. Produced via immunoSEQ multiplex PCR; TCRdb's table is partial and in-frame only. The DNA gave D and trimming, while V, J and clone size come from that table. This table holds some 170,000 clones, approximately 85% found once.

V is TRBV6-5 and J is TRBJ1-2; no firm D call. This receptor was obtained from a man aged 40-55 years who had recovered from COVID-19. Input material: PBMCs or T cells enriched from blood (not recorded which). Written as DNA, the CDR3 is TGTGCCAGCAGGGGCTCTTATGGCTACACCTTC. This encodes CASRGSYGYTF.